This T cell receptor (beta chain) is from a study of T-cell reconstitution after alpha-beta-depleted transplantation in children (dated by TCRdb to between 2015 and 2016). About the investigation overall: T-cell immune reconstitution after TCRalphabeta/CD19-depleted allogeneic hematopoietic cell transplantation in children was quantitatively tracked in the study by means of TCR repertoire profiling.

To note about this clonotype: No cognate antigen has been identified for it. It has no much larger one-base neighbor in the sample; base qualities were not kept.

CDR1 SGHRS and CDR2 YFSETQ are derived from the germline V gene. V lost 0 bases and J lost 6 bases, and the count of bases not matched to a germline gene is 4. Measured from the cysteine to the phenylalanine, the CDR3 is 14 residues long. The kept DNA is CDR3 alone, 42 bases in frame from the first base. Receptors were amplified or captured by PCR. Instrument used: Illumina HiSeq 2500. TCR libraries were prepared with molecular barcoding, using unique molecular identifiers to normalize TCRbeta repertoire quantification. The public reads were run again by TCRdb, first through fastp at Q25 and then through MiXCR, and only productive beta chains were kept. Entries are consolidated by CDR3 protein sequence, retaining the most common genes and DNA. This sample lists under 350,000 distinct CDR3 sequences; more than 9% were detected once. The ten largest clones capture about a tenth of the sample.

The rearranged segments are TRBV5-1 and TRBJ2-3; TRBD2 lines up with 7 middle nucleotides. This sequence was found in a human donor who donated a stem cell graft to a child with SCID. Here the sequenced sample was PBMCs from the stem cell graft donor, taken from the stem cell graft. CDR3 sequence: CASSLALGGDTQYF. The bases read TGCGCCAGCAGCTTGGCCCTGGGGGGGGATACGCAGTATTTT.